This T cell receptor (beta chain) stems from a study of beta chain features in type 1 diabetes. The CDR3 runs 18 residues. Germline V CDR1 and CDR2: SNHLY, FYNNEI. The V gene lost 5 bases and the J gene lost 0 bases, with 17 bases spanning the gap. Expressed TCRB transcripts were sequenced after all isolated RNA was converted to cDNA. Clones were read by immunoSEQ multiplex PCR, and TCRdb kept only the in-frame ones, dropping some. Among hundreds of thousands of clones listed, more than 12% were seen once. Only a few counts were recorded for this clone. Its specificity is not known. The study, taken as a whole, reports: For Type 1 diabetes patients, all four CD4+ subsets carried TCRB CDR3s that were moderately but significantly shorter.

The sequencing input was naive CD4+ T cells from blood. The chain couples TRBV2 to TRBJ2-6, with D tentatively TRBD2 (6 bases). The sequence was collected from a man younger than 30 with type 1 diabetes. DNA for the CDR3: TGTGCCAGCAGTACCAGGGAGGAGAGATTCTCTGGGGCCAACGTCCTGACTTTC. This encodes CASSTREERFSGANVLTF.